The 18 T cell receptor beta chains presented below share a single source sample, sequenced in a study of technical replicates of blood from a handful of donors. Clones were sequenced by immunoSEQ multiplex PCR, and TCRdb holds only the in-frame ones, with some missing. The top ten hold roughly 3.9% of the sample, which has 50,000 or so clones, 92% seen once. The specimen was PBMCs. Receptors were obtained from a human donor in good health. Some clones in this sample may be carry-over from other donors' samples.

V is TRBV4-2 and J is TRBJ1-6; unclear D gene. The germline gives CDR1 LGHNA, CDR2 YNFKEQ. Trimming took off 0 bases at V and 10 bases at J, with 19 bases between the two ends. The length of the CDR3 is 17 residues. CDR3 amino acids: CASSQDSPRPGQSPLHF. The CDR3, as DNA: TGTGCCAGCAGCCAAGACTCCCCGAGACCTGGGCAATCACCCCTCCACTTT.

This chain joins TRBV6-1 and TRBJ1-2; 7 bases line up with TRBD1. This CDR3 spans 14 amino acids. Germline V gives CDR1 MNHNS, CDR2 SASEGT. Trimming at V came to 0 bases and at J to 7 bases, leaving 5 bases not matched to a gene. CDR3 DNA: TGTGCCAGCAGTGAAGCCTACAGGGGCTCTGGCTACACCTTC. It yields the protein CASSEAYRGSGYTF.

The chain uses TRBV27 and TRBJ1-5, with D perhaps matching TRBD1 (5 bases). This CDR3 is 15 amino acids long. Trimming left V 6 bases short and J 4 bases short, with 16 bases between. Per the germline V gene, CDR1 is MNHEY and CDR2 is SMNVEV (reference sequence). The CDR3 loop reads CASSPDFGANQPQHF. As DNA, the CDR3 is TGTGCCAGCAGCCCCGATTTTGGGGCTAATCAGCCCCAGCATTTT.

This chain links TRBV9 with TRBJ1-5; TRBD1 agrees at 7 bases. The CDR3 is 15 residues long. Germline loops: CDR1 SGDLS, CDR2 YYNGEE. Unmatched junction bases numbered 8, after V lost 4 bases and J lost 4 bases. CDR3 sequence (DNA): TGTGCCAGCAGCCCCGGCGGGACAGTTAATCAGCCCCAGCATTTT. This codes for CASSPGGTVNQPQHF.

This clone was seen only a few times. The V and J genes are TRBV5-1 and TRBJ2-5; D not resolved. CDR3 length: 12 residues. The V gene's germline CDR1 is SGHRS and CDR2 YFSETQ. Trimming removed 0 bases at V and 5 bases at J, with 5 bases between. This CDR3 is CASSLAVETQYF. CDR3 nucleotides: TGCGCCAGCAGCTTGGCTGTTGAGACCCAGTACTTC.

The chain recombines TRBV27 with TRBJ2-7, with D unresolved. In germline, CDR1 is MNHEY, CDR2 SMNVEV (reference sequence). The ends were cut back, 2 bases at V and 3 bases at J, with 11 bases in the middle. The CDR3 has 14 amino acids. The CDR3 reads CASSLDSSGYEQYF. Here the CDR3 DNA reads TGTGCCAGCAGTTTAGATAGCTCTGGCTACGAGCAGTACTTC.

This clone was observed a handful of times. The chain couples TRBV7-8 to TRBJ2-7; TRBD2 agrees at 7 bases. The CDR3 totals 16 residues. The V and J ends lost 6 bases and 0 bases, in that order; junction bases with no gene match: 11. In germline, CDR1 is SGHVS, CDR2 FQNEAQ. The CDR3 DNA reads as TGTGCCAGCAGGGGTCCGCGGCGGGGGAGCTCCTACGAGCAGTACTTC. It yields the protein CASRGPRRGSSYEQYF.

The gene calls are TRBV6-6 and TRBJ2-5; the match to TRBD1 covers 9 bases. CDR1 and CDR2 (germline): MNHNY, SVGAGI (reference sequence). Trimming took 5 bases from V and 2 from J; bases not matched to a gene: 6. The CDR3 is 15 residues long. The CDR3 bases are TGTGCCAGCAGTAAAGGGACAGGGCCTCAAGAGACCCAGTACTTC. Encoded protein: CASSKGTGPQETQYF.

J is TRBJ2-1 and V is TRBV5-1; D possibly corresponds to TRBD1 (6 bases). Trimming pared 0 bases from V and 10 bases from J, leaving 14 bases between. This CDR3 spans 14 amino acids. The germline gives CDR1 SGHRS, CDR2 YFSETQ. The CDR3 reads CASSLGGPLGEQFF. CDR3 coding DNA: TGCGCCAGCAGCTTGGGGGGGCCTTTAGGGGAGCAGTTCTTC.

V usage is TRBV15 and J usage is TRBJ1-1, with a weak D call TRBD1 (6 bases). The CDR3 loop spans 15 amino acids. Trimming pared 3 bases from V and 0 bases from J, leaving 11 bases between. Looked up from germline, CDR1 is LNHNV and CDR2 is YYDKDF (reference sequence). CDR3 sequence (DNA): TGTGCCACCAGCAGGCCACAGGGCATGAACACTGAAGCTTTCTTT. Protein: CATSRPQGMNTEAFF.

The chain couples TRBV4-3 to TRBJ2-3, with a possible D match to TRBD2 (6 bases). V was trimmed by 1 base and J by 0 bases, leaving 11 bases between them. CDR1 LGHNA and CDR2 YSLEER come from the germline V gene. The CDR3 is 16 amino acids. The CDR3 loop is CASSQGAGTSTDTQYF. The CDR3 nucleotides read TGCGCCAGCAGCCAAGGAGCGGGTACTAGCACAGATACGCAGTATTTT.

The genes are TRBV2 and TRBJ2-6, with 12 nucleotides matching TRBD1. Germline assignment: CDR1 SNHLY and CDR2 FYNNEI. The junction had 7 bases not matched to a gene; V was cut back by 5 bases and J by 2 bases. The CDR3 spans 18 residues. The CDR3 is CASSPGTGGQAGANVLTF. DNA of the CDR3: TGTGCCAGCAGTCCGGGGACAGGGGGCCAGGCTGGGGCCAACGTCCTGACTTTC. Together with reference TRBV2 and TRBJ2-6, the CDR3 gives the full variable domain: EPEVTQTPSHQVTQMGQEVILRCVPISNHLYFYWYRQILGQKVEFLVSFYNNEISEKSEIFDDQFSVERPDGSNFTLKIRSTKLEDSAMYFCASSPGTGGQAGANVLTFGAGSRLTVL.

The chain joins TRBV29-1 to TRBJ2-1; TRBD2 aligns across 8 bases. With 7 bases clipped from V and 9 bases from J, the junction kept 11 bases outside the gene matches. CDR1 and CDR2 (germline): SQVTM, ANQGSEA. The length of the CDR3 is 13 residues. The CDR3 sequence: CSAHSGTWSEQFF. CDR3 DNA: TGCAGCGCCCATAGCGGGACTTGGAGTGAGCAGTTCTTC.

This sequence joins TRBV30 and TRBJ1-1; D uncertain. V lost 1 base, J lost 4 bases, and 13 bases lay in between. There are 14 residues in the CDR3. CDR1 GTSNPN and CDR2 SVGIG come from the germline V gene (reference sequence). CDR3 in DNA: TGTGCCTGGAGTGCCAGTCCGGGAGTCACTGAAGCTTTCTTT. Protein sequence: CAWSASPGVTEAFF.

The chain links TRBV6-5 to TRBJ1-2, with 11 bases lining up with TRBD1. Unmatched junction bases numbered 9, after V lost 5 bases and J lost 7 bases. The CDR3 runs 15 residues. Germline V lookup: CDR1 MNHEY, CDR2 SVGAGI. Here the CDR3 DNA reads TGTGCCAGCAGTCCGTCCGGGGGGACAGGGGGTGGCTACACCTTC. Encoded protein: CASSPSGGTGGGYTF.

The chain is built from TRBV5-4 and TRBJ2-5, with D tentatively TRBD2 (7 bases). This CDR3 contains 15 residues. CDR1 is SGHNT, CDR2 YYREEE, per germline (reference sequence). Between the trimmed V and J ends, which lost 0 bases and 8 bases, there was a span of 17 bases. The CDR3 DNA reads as TGTGCCAGCAGCTTGGTGGGGGGGCACGATGGAACCCAGTACTTC. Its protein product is CASSLVGGHDGTQYF.

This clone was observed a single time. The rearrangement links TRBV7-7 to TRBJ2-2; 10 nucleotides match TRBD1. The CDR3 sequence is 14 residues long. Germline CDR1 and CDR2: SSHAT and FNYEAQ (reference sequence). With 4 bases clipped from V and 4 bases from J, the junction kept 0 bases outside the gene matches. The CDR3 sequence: CASSWTGGTGELFF. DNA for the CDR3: TGTGCCAGCAGCTGGACAGGGGGCACCGGGGAGCTGTTTTTT.

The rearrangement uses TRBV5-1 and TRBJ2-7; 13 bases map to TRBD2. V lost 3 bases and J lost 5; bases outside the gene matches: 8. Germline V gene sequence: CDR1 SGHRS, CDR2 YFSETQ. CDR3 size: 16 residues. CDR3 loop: CASSSTSGGTFHEQYF. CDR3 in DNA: TGCGCCAGCAGCTCGACTAGCGGGGGGACCTTTCACGAGCAGTACTTC.